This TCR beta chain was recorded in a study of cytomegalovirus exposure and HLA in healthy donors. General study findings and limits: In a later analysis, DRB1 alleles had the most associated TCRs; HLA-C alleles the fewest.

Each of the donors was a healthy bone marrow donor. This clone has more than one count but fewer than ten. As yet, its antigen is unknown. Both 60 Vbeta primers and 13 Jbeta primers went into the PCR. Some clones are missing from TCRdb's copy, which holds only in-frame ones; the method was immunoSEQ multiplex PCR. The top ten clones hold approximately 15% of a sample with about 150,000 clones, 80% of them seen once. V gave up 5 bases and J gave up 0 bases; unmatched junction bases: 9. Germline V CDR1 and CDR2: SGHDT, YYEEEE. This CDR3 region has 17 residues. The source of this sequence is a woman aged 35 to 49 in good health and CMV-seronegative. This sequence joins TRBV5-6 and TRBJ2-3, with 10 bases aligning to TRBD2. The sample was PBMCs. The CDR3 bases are TGTGCCAGCAGTCGGATGGGACTAGCGATTAGCACAGATACGCAGTATTTT. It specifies CASSRMGLAISTDTQYF.